The 11 T cell receptor beta chains below all came from one sample that was sequenced in a study of T cell responses to AZD1222 COVID-19 vaccine. Clones were sequenced by immunoSEQ multiplex PCR, and TCRdb holds only the in-frame ones, with some missing. The data contain more than 75,000 clones, about 83% of them singletons. Sequences were derived from peripheral blood, sampled 28 days after the second AZD1222 dose. The source is an adult who received the AZD1222 COVID-19 vaccine.

V and J are TRBV6-2 or TRBV6-3 and TRBJ2-1; 7 nucleotides align to TRBD2. CDR1 is MNHEY and CDR2 is SVGEGT in the germline V gene. Losses at the gene ends were 2 bases for V and 3 bases for J; bases not matched to a gene: 10. The CDR3 length is 17 residues. The chain's CDR3 is CASSYDPWASGYNEQFF. The CDR3 nucleotides read TGTGCCAGCAGTTACGATCCTTGGGCTAGCGGCTACAATGAGCAGTTCTTC.

The rearrangement links TRBV2 to TRBJ1-2; D is uncertain. The CDR3 is 13 residues long. Per the germline V gene, CDR1 is SNHLY and CDR2 is FYNNEI. The ends were cut back, 1 base at V and 8 bases at J, with 11 bases in the middle. The CDR3 bases are TGTGCCAGCAGTGAAGGGGCAGCCCGAGGCTACACCTTC. As protein: CASSEGAARGYTF.

The chain couples TRBV2 to TRBJ1-2, with D possibly matching TRBD1 (6 bases). The germline V gene encodes CDR1 SNHLY and CDR2 FYNNEI. The CDR3 consists of 14 residues. V was clipped by 4 bases and J by 8 bases, with 17 bases between them. The CDR3 loop is CASSGSQGLEGYTF. The CDR3 coding sequence is TGTGCCAGCAGTGGAAGTCAGGGGCTGGAAGGCTACACCTTC.

The chain recombines TRBV28 with TRBJ1-4; D ambiguous. The V gene lost 3 bases and the J gene lost 0 bases, with 20 bases spanning the gap. CDR3 length: 19 residues. The germline gives CDR1 MDHEN, CDR2 SYDVKM. The DNA for the CDR3 is TGTGCCAGCAGTTTTCGAGTAGTGGCCGCCCGGGCAACTAATGAAAAACTGTTTTTT. It specifies CASSFRVVAARATNEKLFF.

The J gene is TRBJ2-1, the V gene TRBV7-3, with D perhaps TRBD1 or TRBD2 (5 bases each). The CDR3 runs to 13 residues. The V end was cut by 6 bases, the J end by 5 bases, with 11 bases between. Germline V lookup: CDR1 SGHTA, CDR2 FQGTGA. For the CDR3, the DNA is TGTGCCAGCAGGGGGACGGGAAACAATGAGCAGTTCTTC. Amino acids: CASRGTGNNEQFF.

The chain couples TRBV7-3 to TRBJ2-1; TRBD2 might be the D (5 bases). Germline CDR1 and CDR2: SGHTA and FQGTGA. Trimming pared 5 bases from V and 6 bases from J, leaving 20 bases between. This CDR3 contains 16 residues. CDR3 in DNA: TGTGCCAGCAGCCTACTATTTACGTGGACTCTCAATGAGCAGTTCTTC. This sequence encodes CASSLLFTWTLNEQFF. Using reference TRBV7-3 and TRBJ2-1 for the parts outside the CDR3, the full variable domain is GAGVSQTPSNKVTEKGKYVELRCDPISGHTALYWYRQSLGQGPEFLIYFQGTGAADDSGLPNDRFFAVRPEGSVSTLKIQRTERGDSAVYLCASSLLFTWTLNEQFFGPGTRLTVL.

The chain has TRBV7-8 and TRBJ2-7; possibly TRBD1 for D (6 bases). CDR3 length equals 13 residues. Trimming removed 5 bases at V and 4 bases at J, with 12 bases between. In germline, CDR1 is SGHVS, CDR2 FQNEAQ. The CDR3 is CASSRDTLYEQYF. The CDR3, as DNA: TGTGCCAGCAGCCGGGACACCCTTTACGAGCAGTACTTC.

The chain couples TRBV7-3 to TRBJ1-2; D not certain. Trimming pared 0 bases from V and 3 bases from J, leaving 5 bases between. CDR3 length equals 13 residues. Per the germline V gene, CDR1 is SGHTA and CDR2 is FQGTGA. The CDR3: CASSLTGDYGYTF. In nucleotides, the CDR3 is TGTGCCAGCAGCTTAACCGGAGACTATGGCTACACCTTC.

The rearrangement uses TRBV24-1 and TRBJ2-2, with TRBD1 matching 9 bases. Germline values: CDR1 KGHDR, CDR2 SFDVKD. The CDR3 contains 16 residues. The V gene end was trimmed by 4 bases and the J gene end by 5 bases; junction bases not matched to a gene: 7. The CDR3 is CATSDSDRGRTGELFF. The CDR3 DNA follows: TGTGCCACCAGTGACTCCGACAGGGGGAGAACCGGGGAGCTGTTTTTT.

This clone was counted a single time. The CDR3 reads CATSDGHSNSPLHF. Written as DNA, the CDR3 is TGTGCCACCAGTGATGGTCACAGCAATTCACCCCTCCACTTT. The chain uses TRBV24-1 and TRBJ1-6, with D unresolved. The V gene's germline CDR1 is KGHDR and CDR2 SFDVKD. This CDR3 contains 14 residues. Trimming took off 3 bases at V and 7 bases at J, with 9 bases between the two ends.

This chain connects TRBV14 to TRBJ1-1; D is possibly TRBD1 (5 bases). Trimming pared 0 bases from V and 3 bases from J, leaving 8 bases between. Germline lookup yields CDR1 SGHDN and CDR2 FVKESK. This CDR3 has 14 residues. The DNA for the CDR3 is TGTGCCAGCAGCCAAGACCAGGGCTACACTGAAGCTTTCTTT. This gives the protein CASSQDQGYTEAFF.